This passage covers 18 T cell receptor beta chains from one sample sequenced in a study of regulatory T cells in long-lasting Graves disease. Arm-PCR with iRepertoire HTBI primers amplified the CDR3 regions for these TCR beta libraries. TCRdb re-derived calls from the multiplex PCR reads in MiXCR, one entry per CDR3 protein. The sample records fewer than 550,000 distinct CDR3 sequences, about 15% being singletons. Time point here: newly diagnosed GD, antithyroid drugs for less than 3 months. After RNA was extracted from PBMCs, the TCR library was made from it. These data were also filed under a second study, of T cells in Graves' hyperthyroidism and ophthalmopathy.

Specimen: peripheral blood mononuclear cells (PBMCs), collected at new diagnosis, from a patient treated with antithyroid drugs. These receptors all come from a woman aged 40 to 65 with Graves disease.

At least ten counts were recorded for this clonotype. The CDR3 spells CAISLERGLTDTQYF. In DNA form, the CDR3 reads TGTGCCATCAGTTTAGAGAGGGGTCTGACAGATACGCAGTATTTT. The chain links TRBV10-3 to TRBJ2-3; D might be TRBD1 or TRBD2, each matching 5 bases. The V end lost 5 bases, the J end lost 3 bases, and 15 bases lay between the germline ends. Germline CDR1 and CDR2: ENHRY and SYGVKD. This CDR3 spans 15 amino acids.

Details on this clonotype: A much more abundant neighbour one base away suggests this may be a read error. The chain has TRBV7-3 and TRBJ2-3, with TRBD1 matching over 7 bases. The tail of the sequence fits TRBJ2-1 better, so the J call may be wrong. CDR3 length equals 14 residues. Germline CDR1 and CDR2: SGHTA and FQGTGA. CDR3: CASVSGTDGHEQFF. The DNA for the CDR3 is TGTGCCAGCGTCTCCGGGACAGATGGCCACGAGCAGTTCTTC.

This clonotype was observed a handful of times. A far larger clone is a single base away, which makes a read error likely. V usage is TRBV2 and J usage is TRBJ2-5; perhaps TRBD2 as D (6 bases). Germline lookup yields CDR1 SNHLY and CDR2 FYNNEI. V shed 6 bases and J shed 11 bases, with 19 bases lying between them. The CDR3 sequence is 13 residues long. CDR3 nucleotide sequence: TGTGCCAGCAGCCGCGGGGATTACAATGAGCAGTACTTC. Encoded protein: CASSRGDYNEQYF.

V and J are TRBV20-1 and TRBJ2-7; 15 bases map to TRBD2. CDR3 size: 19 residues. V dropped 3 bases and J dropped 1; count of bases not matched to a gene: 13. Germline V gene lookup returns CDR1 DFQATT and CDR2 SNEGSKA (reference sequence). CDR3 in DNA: TGCAGTGCTAGGGGATGGACTAGCGGGGGGGCCCTAGGATCCTACGAGCAGTACTTC. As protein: CSARGWTSGGALGSYEQYF.

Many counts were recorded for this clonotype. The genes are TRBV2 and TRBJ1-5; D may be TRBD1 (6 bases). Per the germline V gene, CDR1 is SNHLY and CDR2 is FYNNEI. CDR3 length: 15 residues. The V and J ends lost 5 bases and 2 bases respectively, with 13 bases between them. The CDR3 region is CASSRGVRGNQPQHF. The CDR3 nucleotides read TGTGCCAGCAGTAGGGGGGTTCGGGGCAATCAGCCCCAGCATTTT.

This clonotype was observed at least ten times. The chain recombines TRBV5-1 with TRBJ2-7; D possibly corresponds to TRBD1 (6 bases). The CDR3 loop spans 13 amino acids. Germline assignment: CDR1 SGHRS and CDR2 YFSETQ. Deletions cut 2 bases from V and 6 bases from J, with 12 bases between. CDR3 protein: CASSFRGLPEQYF. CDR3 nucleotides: TGCGCCAGCAGCTTCAGGGGTCTGCCCGAGCAGTACTTC.

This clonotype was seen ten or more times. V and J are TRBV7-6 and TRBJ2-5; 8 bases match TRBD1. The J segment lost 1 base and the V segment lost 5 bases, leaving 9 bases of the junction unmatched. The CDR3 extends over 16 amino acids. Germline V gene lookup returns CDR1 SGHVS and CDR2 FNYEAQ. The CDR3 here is CASSTPGTGLQETQYF. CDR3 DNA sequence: TGTGCCAGCAGCACCCCCGGGACAGGCCTCCAAGAGACCCAGTACTTC.

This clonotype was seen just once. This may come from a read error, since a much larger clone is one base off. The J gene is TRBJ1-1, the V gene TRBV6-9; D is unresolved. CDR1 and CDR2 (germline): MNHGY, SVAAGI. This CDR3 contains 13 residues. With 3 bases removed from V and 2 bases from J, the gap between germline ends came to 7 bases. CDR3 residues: CASSYALNTEAFF. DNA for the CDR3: TGTGCCAGCAGTTACGCTCTAAACACTGAAGCTTTCTTT.

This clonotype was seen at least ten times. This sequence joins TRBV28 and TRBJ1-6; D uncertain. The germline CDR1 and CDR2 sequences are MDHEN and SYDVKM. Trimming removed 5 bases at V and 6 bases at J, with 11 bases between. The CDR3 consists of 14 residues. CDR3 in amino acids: CASSGPRGNSPLHF. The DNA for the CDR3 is TGTGCCAGCAGTGGTCCCCGGGGTAATTCACCCCTCCACTTT.

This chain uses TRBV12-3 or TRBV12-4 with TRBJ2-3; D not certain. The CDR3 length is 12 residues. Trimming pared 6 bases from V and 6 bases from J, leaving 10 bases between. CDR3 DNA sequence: TGTGCCAGCAGCCAGCGTCTGGATACGCAGTATTTT. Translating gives CASSQRLDTQYF.

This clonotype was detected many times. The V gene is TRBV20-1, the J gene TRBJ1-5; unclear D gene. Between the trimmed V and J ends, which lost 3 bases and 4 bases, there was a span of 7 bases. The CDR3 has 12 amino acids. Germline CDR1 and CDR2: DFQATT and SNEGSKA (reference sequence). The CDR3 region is CSARAANQPQHF. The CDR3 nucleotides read TGCAGTGCTAGGGCAGCGAATCAGCCCCAGCATTTT.

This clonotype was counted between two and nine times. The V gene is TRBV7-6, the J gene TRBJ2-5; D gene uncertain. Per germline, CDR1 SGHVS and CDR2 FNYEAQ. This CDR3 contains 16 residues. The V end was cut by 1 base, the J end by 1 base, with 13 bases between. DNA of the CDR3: TGTGCCAGCAGCTTAGTAATAGCAGCTCTCCAAGAGACCCAGTACTTC. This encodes CASSLVIAALQETQYF.

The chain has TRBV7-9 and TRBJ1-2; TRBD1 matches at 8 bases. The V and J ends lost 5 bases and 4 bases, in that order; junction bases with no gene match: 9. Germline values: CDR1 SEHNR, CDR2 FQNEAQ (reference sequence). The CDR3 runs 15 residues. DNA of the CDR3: TGTGCCAGCAGCACCACGACAGGGGACGTCTATGGCTACACCTTC. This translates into CASSTTTGDVYGYTF.

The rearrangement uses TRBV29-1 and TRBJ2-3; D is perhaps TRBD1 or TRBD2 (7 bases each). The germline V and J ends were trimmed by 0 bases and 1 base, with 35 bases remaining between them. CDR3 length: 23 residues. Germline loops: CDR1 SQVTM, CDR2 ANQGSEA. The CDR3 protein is CSVEDGHHPSTGRGGGGTDTQYF. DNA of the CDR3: TGCAGCGTTGAAGACGGCCACCACCCCTCGACAGGGAGGGGAGGGGGCGGCACAGATACGCAGTATTTT.

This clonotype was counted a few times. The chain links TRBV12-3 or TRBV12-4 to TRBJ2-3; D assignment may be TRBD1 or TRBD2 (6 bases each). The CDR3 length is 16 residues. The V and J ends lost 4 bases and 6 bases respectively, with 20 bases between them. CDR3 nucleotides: TGTGCCAGCAGTTGGGCAGGGGAGGCCCCAACGGATACGCAGTATTTT. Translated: CASSWAGEAPTDTQYF.

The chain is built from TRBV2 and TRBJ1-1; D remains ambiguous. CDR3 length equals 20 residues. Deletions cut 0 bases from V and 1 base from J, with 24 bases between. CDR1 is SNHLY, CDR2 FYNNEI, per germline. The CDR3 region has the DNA TGTGCCAGCAGTGAAGCGCTGTCTTGGGAGGTCGACGTATGGAACACTGAAGCTTTCTTT. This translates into CASSEALSWEVDVWNTEAFF.

The CDR3 bases are TGTGCCAGCAGCTTAGCACAGGGGCAAGAGACCCAGTACTTC. This encodes CASSLAQGQETQYF. The chain recombines TRBV7-8 with TRBJ2-5, with 7 bases matching TRBD1. Germline V gene lookup returns CDR1 SGHVS and CDR2 FQNEAQ. The CDR3 consists of 14 residues. V was clipped by 0 bases and J by 2 bases; unmatched bases: 0. Together with reference TRBV7-8 and TRBJ2-5, the CDR3 gives the full variable domain: GAGVSQSPRYKVAKRGQDVALRCDPISGHVSLFWYQQALGQGPEFLTYFQNEAQLDKSGLPSDRFFAERPEGSVSTLKIQRTQQEDSAVYLCASSLAQGQETQYFGPGTRLLVL.

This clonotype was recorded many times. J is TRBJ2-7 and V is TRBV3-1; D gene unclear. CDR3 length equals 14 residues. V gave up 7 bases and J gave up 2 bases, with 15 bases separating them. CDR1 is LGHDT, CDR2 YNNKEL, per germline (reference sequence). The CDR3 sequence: CASTSAGTAYEQYF. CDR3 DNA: TGTGCCAGCACCTCCGCAGGTACAGCCTACGAGCAGTACTTC.